The clone carrying this T cell receptor beta chain was picked up many times. V lost 2 bases and J lost 2, with 6 bases in between. Germline values: CDR1 KGHSH, CDR2 LQKENI. CDR3 length equals 14 residues. This record belongs to a study of response to subunit inactivated influenza vaccine. TCRdb itself ran the RT-PCR reads through MiXCR, one entry per CDR3 protein. The sample includes about 570,000 distinct CDR3 sequences, approximately 10% seen only once; the top ten take 9.5% to 11%. The same sample was also studied in work on T cells expressing NK-cell markers. As reported in that work: UMIs accompanied the 5'RACE template switching by which TCR beta cDNA was made. Dominant NKG2C+ clonotypes accounted for roughly 1.0-7.5% of CD8+ T cells in about six donors.

V is TRBV18 and J is TRBJ2-2; D is tentatively TRBD1 or TRBD2 (5 bases each). Material: PBMCs from blood, obtained on the day of vaccination. This TCR derives from a man aged 50-60 years who received an inactivated influenza vaccine. The DNA of the CDR3 is TGTGCCAGCTCACCAGGGGGAAACACCGGGGAGCTGTTTTTT. It translates to CASSPGGNTGELFF.